A single sample is the source of the 26 T cell receptor beta chains below, sequenced in a study of T cell responses to AZD1222 COVID-19 vaccine. Produced via immunoSEQ multiplex PCR; TCRdb's table is partial and in-frame only. Found here are approximately 97,000 clones, 84% of them singletons; the top ten hold about 17%. The sample consisted of peripheral blood, taken on day 0 of AZD1222 vaccination. These receptors came from an adult in good health.

V is TRBV5-6 and J is TRBJ1-3, with 7 bases fitting TRBD1. Germline CDR1 SGHDT, CDR2 YYEEEE. This CDR3 has 14 amino acids. V trimming: 1 base; J trimming: 4 bases; junction bases outside the gene matches: 2. In DNA, the CDR3 is TGTGCCAGCAGCTTGCAAGGGGGCGGAAACACCATATATTTT. Translated, it gives CASSLQGGGNTIYF. The variable domain in full, with the rest retrieved from reference TRBV5-6 and TRBJ1-3, is DAGVTQSPTHLIKTRGQQVTLRCSPKSGHDTVSWYQQALGQGPQFIFQYYEEEERQRGNFPDRFSGHQFPNYSSELNVNALLLGDSALYLCASSLQGGGNTIYFGEGSWLTVV.

This chain connects TRBV18 to TRBJ1-1; no definite D call. Germline V gene lookup returns CDR1 KGHSH and CDR2 LQKENI. The V gene lost 5 bases and the J gene lost 5 bases, with 12 bases spanning the gap. This CDR3 comprises 13 residues. CDR3 region: CASSNLGPTEAFF. The CDR3 coding sequence is TGTGCCAGCTCAAACCTAGGGCCAACTGAAGCTTTCTTT.

This clone was seen a single time. V usage is TRBV18 and J usage is TRBJ1-1; D gene uncertain. Trimming removed 2 bases from V and 1 base from J, with 8 bases in between. Germline lookup yields CDR1 KGHSH and CDR2 LQKENI. This CDR3 contains 14 residues. The CDR3 here is CASSPYPGNTEAFF. CDR3 coding DNA: TGTGCCAGCTCACCATATCCGGGGAACACTGAAGCTTTCTTT.

The chain joins TRBV28 to TRBJ1-1; 8 positions match TRBD1. The CDR3 is made up of 14 amino acids. With 6 bases clipped from V and 5 bases from J, the junction kept 8 bases outside the gene matches. Germline V gives CDR1 MDHEN, CDR2 SYDVKM. The CDR3 loop is CASRNTGGGTEAFF. The CDR3 DNA follows: TGTGCCAGCAGGAATACAGGGGGAGGGACTGAAGCTTTCTTT. Full variable domain (rest looked up from reference TRBV28 and TRBJ1-1): DVKVTQSSRYLVKRTGEKVFLECVQDMDHENMFWYRQDPGLGLRLIYFSYDVKMKEKGDIPEGYSVSREKKERFSLILESASTNQTSMYLCASRNTGGGTEAFFGQGTRLTVV.

This clone showed up just a few times. This rearrangement joins TRBV9 to TRBJ1-4, with 12 bases identical to TRBD1. V shed 3 bases, J shed 4 bases, and the junction held 7 bases outside the gene matches. CDR3 length equals 17 residues. CDR1 and CDR2 (germline): SGDLS, YYNGEE. CDR3 bases: TGTGCCAGCAGCGCCTCATGGGACAGGGGGCTTAATGAAAAACTGTTTTTT. It is translated as CASSASWDRGLNEKLFF.

The chain has TRBV19 and TRBJ1-5; D call uncertain. The V gene's germline CDR1 is LNHDA and CDR2 SQIVND (reference sequence). V lost 3 bases and J lost 2, with 14 bases in between. This CDR3 comprises 16 residues. Here the CDR3 DNA reads TGTGCCAGTAGTATGGGGAGGGTGGCCCGCAATCAGCCCCAGCATTTT. It yields the protein CASSMGRVARNQPQHF. Full variable domain (outside the CDR3, taken from reference TRBV19 and TRBJ1-5): DGGITQSPKYLFRKEGQNVTLSCEQNLNHDAMYWYRQDPGQGLRLIYYSQIVNDFQKGDIAEGYSVSREKKESFPLTVTSAQKNPTAFYLCASSMGRVARNQPQHFGDGTRLSIL.

Of note for this clone: Additional DNA sequences in this sample encode the identical CDR3. This chain connects TRBV6-2 or TRBV6-3 to TRBJ1-1; D is perhaps TRBD1 (5 bases). Trimming removed 0 bases from V and 8 bases from J, with 7 bases in between. The CDR3 extends over 12 amino acids. CDR1 is MNHEY and CDR2 is SVGEGT in the germline V gene. CDR3 protein: CASSYSRGEAFF. As DNA, the CDR3 is TGTGCCAGCAGTTACTCGAGGGGAGAAGCTTTCTTT.

The V gene is TRBV7-9, the J gene TRBJ2-1; 7 bases line up with TRBD1. Germline V lookup: CDR1 SEHNR, CDR2 FQNEAQ (reference sequence). The ends lost 4 bases at V and 0 bases at J; junction bases unmatched: 6. This CDR3 comprises 16 residues. CDR3 sequence reads: CASSSQRGLSYNEQFF. Here the CDR3 DNA reads TGTGCCAGCAGCTCCCAAAGGGGGCTCTCCTACAATGAGCAGTTCTTC.

This sequence joins TRBV5-1 and TRBJ1-2; 8 nucleotides line up with TRBD1. This CDR3 spans 12 amino acids. Germline V gene data show CDR1 as SGHRS and CDR2 as YFSETQ. Trimming cost V 2 bases and J 8 bases; bases outside gene matches: 2. In nucleotides, the CDR3 is TGCGCCAGCAGCTTTGACAGGGGCGGCTACACCTTC. Its protein is CASSFDRGGYTF.

This CDR3 reads CASSPRDRGRPGYTF. The CDR3 region has the DNA TGTGCCAGCAGCCCCCGGGACAGGGGGCGCCCCGGCTACACCTTC. The chain has TRBV3-1 (or the pseudogene TRBV3-2) and TRBJ1-2; 12 bases align to TRBD1. The germline V gene encodes CDR1 LGHDT and CDR2 YNNKEL (reference sequence). This CDR3 is built from 15 residues. Trimming at V came to 4 bases and at J to 8 bases, leaving 8 bases not matched to a gene.

The V call is TRBV5-1, the J call TRBJ2-5; D is possibly TRBD1 (6 bases). The CDR3 loop spans 13 amino acids. Per germline, CDR1 SGHRS and CDR2 YFSETQ. Trimming shortened V by 5 bases and J by 2 bases, and 10 bases separated the two germline ends. CDR3 sequence reads: CASRGHSQETQYF. CDR3 DNA: TGCGCCAGCAGGGGACACTCTCAAGAGACCCAGTACTTC.

The chain employs TRBV4-2 and TRBJ2-1; 10 bases align to TRBD2. The germline CDR1 and CDR2 sequences are LGHNA and YNFKEQ. V trimming: 10 bases; J trimming: 6 bases; junction bases outside the gene matches: 9. The CDR3 totals 14 residues. The CDR3 here is CAIRGTSESNEQFF. In nucleotides, the CDR3 is TGTGCCATCAGGGGGACTAGCGAGTCCAATGAGCAGTTCTTC.

The J gene is TRBJ1-6, the V gene TRBV10-3; 7 positions agree with TRBD1. Germline-derived CDR1 and CDR2 are ENHRY and SYGVKD. CDR3 length: 15 amino acids. With V trimmed by 6 bases and J by 7 bases, 9 bases remained unmatched. CDR3 residues: CAISKEQGTNSPLHF. In nucleotides, the CDR3 is TGTGCCATCAGCAAGGAACAGGGGACAAATTCACCCCTCCACTTT.

The chain joins TRBV6-1 to TRBJ2-2; D is unresolved. CDR1 is MNHNS and CDR2 is SASEGT in the germline V gene. This CDR3 is built from 15 residues. V was trimmed by 1 base and J by 5 bases, leaving 11 bases between them. CDR3: CASSEGGSVTGELFF. CDR3 nucleotides: TGTGCCAGCAGTGAAGGAGGTTCGGTTACCGGGGAGCTGTTTTTT.

The chain recombines TRBV27 with TRBJ1-2, with D hard to call. With 7 bases removed from V and 5 bases from J, the gap between germline ends came to 17 bases. The CDR3 covers 14 residues. CDR1 is MNHEY, CDR2 SMNVEV, per germline (reference sequence). CDR3 nucleotide sequence: TGTGCCAGCAAAATCATGGCGTCTACGTATGGCTACACCTTC. It yields the protein CASKIMASTYGYTF.

This clone was counted many times. The chain recombines TRBV2 with TRBJ1-1; D uncertain. From germline, CDR1 is SNHLY and CDR2 FYNNEI. The CDR3 length is 15 residues. Trimming shortened V by 7 bases and J by 0 bases, and 15 bases separated the two germline ends. Here the CDR3 reads CASKRTEVVNTEAFF. DNA of the CDR3: TGTGCCAGCAAGCGGACGGAGGTAGTGAACACTGAAGCTTTCTTT.

This chain links TRBV27 with TRBJ1-2; D gene ambiguous. The CDR3 is 13 residues long. In germline, CDR1 is MNHEY, CDR2 SMNVEV (reference sequence). Trimming removed 2 bases from V and 0 bases from J, with 4 bases in between. CDR3 protein: CASSLGSNYGYTF. The CDR3 region has the DNA TGTGCCAGCAGTTTAGGGTCTAACTATGGCTACACCTTC.

To note about this clone: Mismatch with germline at one junction end may stem from a read error. This sequence joins TRBV10-1 and TRBJ2-3, with 11 bases identical to TRBD2. The CDR3 extends over 14 amino acids. Looked up from germline, CDR1 is WNHNN and CDR2 is SYGVQD (reference sequence). The CDR3 DNA reads TGCGCCACCAGTAGCGGGGGGGCAATAGATACGCAGTATTTT. Translating it yields CATSSGGAIDTQYF.

The chain recombines TRBV12-3 or TRBV12-4 with TRBJ1-1, with D perhaps TRBD1 (5 bases). The CDR3 loop spans 13 amino acids. Trimming removed 0 bases from V and 7 bases from J, with 9 bases in between. The CDR3 reads CASSLAGDREAFF. The CDR3 nucleotides read TGTGCCAGCAGTTTAGCGGGGGATCGTGAAGCTTTCTTT.

V gene TRBV5-5 combines with J gene TRBJ2-1; a weak D match, TRBD1 (5 bases). V was clipped by 1 base and J by 5 bases, with 10 bases between them. CDR3 length equals 14 residues. CDR1 is SGHKS, CDR2 YYEKEE, per germline (reference sequence). The CDR3 nucleotides read TGTGCCAGCAGCTTGCGACAGACCGACAATGAGCAGTTCTTC. Translated, it gives CASSLRQTDNEQFF.

The V gene is TRBV5-1, the J gene TRBJ2-2; the D gene is possibly TRBD1 (5 bases). V was pared by 0 bases and J by 7 bases, with 10 bases between. Germline V gene data show CDR1 as SGHRS and CDR2 as YFSETQ. The CDR3 sequence is 14 residues long. CDR3 amino acids: CASSLGREGGELFF. For the CDR3, the DNA is TGCGCCAGCAGCTTGGGCAGGGAAGGCGGGGAGCTGTTTTTT.

The J gene is TRBJ1-1, the V gene TRBV6-2 or TRBV6-3; 7 bases match TRBD1. Germline CDR1 is MNHEY and CDR2 is SVGEGT. V dropped 0 bases and J dropped 2; count of bases not matched to a gene: 9. The CDR3 sequence is 17 residues long. CDR3: CASSYSVTGASNTEAFF. CDR3 bases: TGTGCCAGCAGTTACTCGGTCACAGGGGCTTCAAACACTGAAGCTTTCTTT.

This chain connects TRBV18 to TRBJ2-5; tentative D call: TRBD2 (6 bases). Between the trimmed V and J ends, which lost 2 bases and 12 bases, there was a span of 16 bases. The CDR3 is 13 amino acids. Germline V lookup: CDR1 KGHSH, CDR2 LQKENI. The CDR3 loop reads CASSPFDPSAKYF. CDR3 in DNA: TGTGCCAGCTCACCATTCGATCCTAGCGCTAAGTACTTC.

The genes are TRBV4-2 and TRBJ1-1; 8 bases align to TRBD1. With 4 bases clipped from V and 5 bases from J, the junction kept 9 bases outside the gene matches. Per the germline V gene, CDR1 is LGHNA and CDR2 is YNFKEQ. This CDR3 is 15 amino acids long. As DNA, the CDR3 is TGTGCCAGCAGCCCCGGCCGGACAGGGATTACTGAAGCTTTCTTT. It translates to CASSPGRTGITEAFF.

CDR3 loop: CASSRGERYNEQFF. In nucleotides, the CDR3 is TGTGCCAGCAGCCGAGGGGAGAGGTACAATGAGCAGTTCTTC. The genes are TRBV5-4 and TRBJ2-1; TRBD1 or TRBD2 may be the D gene (5 bases each). The germline V and J ends were trimmed by 4 bases and 4 bases, with 12 bases remaining between them. Germline CDR1 is SGHNT and CDR2 is YYREEE (reference sequence). The CDR3 has 14 residues.

This clone was seen more than once but under ten times. This sequence joins TRBV7-9 and TRBJ1-2, with 8 bases identical to TRBD1. The junction had 7 bases not matched to a gene; V was cut back by 6 bases and J by 4 bases. The CDR3 sequence is 14 residues long. Germline CDR1 and CDR2: SEHNR and FQNEAQ (reference sequence). Here the CDR3 DNA reads TGTGCCAGCAGATTCGACAGGGGAGCCTATGGCTACACCTTC. Its protein is CASRFDRGAYGYTF.